The 8 T cell receptor beta chains below come from one sample, sequenced in a study of blood T cell repertoires in COVID-19. This table comes from immunoSEQ multiplex PCR, and its TCRdb copy is limited to in-frame clones, with some not included. Of 290,000 or so clones listed, 80% to 85% are singletons. Sequenced material: PBMCs or T cells enriched from blood (not recorded which). Receptors were obtained from a man in his forties or fifties who had been exposed to COVID-19.

This rearrangement joins TRBV5-1 to TRBJ1-4; D uncertain. V lost 2 bases, J lost 6 bases, and 8 bases lay in between. The CDR3 is 13 amino acids. Germline CDR1 and CDR2: SGHRS and YFSETQ. CDR3 amino acids: CASSFTVYEKLFF. The CDR3 coding sequence is TGCGCCAGCAGCTTTACAGTTTATGAAAAACTGTTTTTT.

The J gene is TRBJ2-1, the V gene TRBV6-1; 9 bases map to TRBD2. The CDR3 sequence is 17 residues long. Germline V gives CDR1 MNHNS, CDR2 SASEGT. Trimming cost V 4 bases and J 5 bases; bases outside gene matches: 12. CDR3 in DNA: TGTGCCAGCAGTGCAAGGGGTATAGCGGGAGAGAACAATGAGCAGTTCTTC. Translating it yields CASSARGIAGENNEQFF.

The chain employs TRBV13 and TRBJ2-5; the D gene is possibly TRBD1 (5 bases). The CDR3 length is 14 residues. From germline, CDR1 is PRHDT and CDR2 FYEKMQ (reference sequence). Trimming pared 0 bases from V and 3 bases from J, leaving 8 bases between. CDR3 residues: CASSLGPGKETQYF. CDR3 nucleotide sequence: TGTGCCAGCAGCTTAGGCCCAGGGAAAGAGACCCAGTACTTC.

The rearrangement uses TRBV5-1 and TRBJ2-7; TRBD2 might be the D (5 bases). Germline CDR1 SGHRS, CDR2 YFSETQ. This CDR3 contains 14 residues. V was clipped by 0 bases and J by 1 base, with 8 bases between them. The CDR3 protein is CASSLESGSYEQYF. The CDR3 bases are TGCGCCAGCAGCTTGGAGTCGGGGTCCTACGAGCAGTACTTC.

This clone was recorded a few times. The chain couples TRBV11-3 to TRBJ2-3; no reliable D call. This CDR3 comprises 12 residues. The ends were cut back, 1 base at V and 10 bases at J, with 9 bases in the middle. CDR1 is SGHNT, CDR2 YENEEA, per germline. CDR3 sequence reads: CASSLGSRAQYF. The CDR3 DNA is TGTGCCAGCAGCTTAGGTAGTCGGGCGCAGTATTTT.

The CDR3 bases are TGCACCAGCAGCCACGAAAAGCCCTCCCTAGCGGCACTGGCCGGGGAGCTGTTTTTT. It yields the protein CTSSHEKPSLAALAGELFF. V gene TRBV1 combines with J gene TRBJ2-2; the D segment call TRBD2 is taken from the table without a DNA check. TRBV1 is assigned pseudogene status. The CDR3 consists of 19 residues.

This clone was observed a few times. This chain joins TRBV5-4 and TRBJ2-6; TRBD2 is a possible D gene (6 bases). V was pared by 4 bases and J by 13 bases, with 15 bases between. In germline, CDR1 is SGHNT, CDR2 YYREEE (reference sequence). This CDR3 has 13 residues. CDR3 DNA sequence: TGTGCCAGCAGCGATCGGGGAGGAAGGGTCCTGACTTTC. Translation: CASSDRGGRVLTF. The full variable domain, with the rest looked up from reference TRBV5-4 and TRBJ2-6, is ETGVTQSPTHLIKTRGQQVTLRCSSQSGHNTVSWYQQALGQGPQFIFQYYREEENGRGNFPPRFSGLQFPNYSSELNVNALELDDSALYLCASSDRGGRVLTFGAGSRLTVL.

V usage is TRBV7-8 and J usage is TRBJ2-1; 11 bases map to TRBD2. The CDR3 covers 18 residues. V lost 1 base and J lost 4; bases outside the gene matches: 9. Germline loops: CDR1 SGHVS, CDR2 FQNEAQ. In nucleotides, the CDR3 is TGTGCCAGCAGCTTAGGGGGGGAATGGACTAGCGGGTACAATGAGCAGTTCTTC. Amino acids: CASSLGGEWTSGYNEQFF.